This T cell receptor (beta chain) comes out of a study of human T cells and chemical hapten exposure. Study-level information: Each week of the approximately 23-week study, patients had diphenylcyclopropenone applied to the scalp.

This clonotype was seen a handful of times. MiXCR was run by TCRdb on the RACE reads, yielding one entry per CDR3 protein. The sample contains about 120,000 distinct CDR3 sequences, 13% of which appear only once. Looked up from germline, CDR1 is SGHTA and CDR2 is FQGNSA. V was shortened by 5 bases and J by 0 bases, with 17 bases between the two germline ends. This CDR3 comprises 17 residues. Indicated time point: pre-sensitization, week 0. Indicated treatment: therapeutic diphenylcyclopropenone sensitization with weekly scalp DPC. The J gene is TRBJ1-3, the V gene TRBV7-2, with a weak D call TRBD1 (5 bases). The receptor was derived from a woman under 30 with alopecia areata. Some clones in this sample may be carry-over from other donors' samples. The starting material was whole blood, obtained in connection with sensitization to the hapten diphenylcyclopropenone (DPC). CDR3 loop: CASSTGGRTSSGNTIYF. CDR3 coding DNA: TGTGCCAGCAGCACTGGGGGACGTACGAGCTCTGGAAACACCATATATTTT.